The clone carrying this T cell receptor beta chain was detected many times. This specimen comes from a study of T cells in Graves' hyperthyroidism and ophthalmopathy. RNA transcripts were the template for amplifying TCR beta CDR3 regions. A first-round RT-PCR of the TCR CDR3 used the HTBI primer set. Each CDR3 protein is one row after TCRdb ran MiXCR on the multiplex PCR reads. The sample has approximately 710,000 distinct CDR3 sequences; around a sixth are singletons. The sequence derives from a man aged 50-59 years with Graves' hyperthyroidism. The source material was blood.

The CDR3 coding sequence is TGTGCCAGCAGCGCGGGACCTAGCTCCTATAATTCACCCCTCCACTTT. Translating gives CASSAGPSSYNSPLHF. V usage is TRBV27 and J usage is TRBJ1-6, with D possibly being TRBD1 (5 bases). V was cut by 6 bases and J by 0 bases, with 12 bases left in between. In germline, CDR1 is MNHEY, CDR2 SMNVEV (reference sequence). The CDR3 is 16 amino acids.